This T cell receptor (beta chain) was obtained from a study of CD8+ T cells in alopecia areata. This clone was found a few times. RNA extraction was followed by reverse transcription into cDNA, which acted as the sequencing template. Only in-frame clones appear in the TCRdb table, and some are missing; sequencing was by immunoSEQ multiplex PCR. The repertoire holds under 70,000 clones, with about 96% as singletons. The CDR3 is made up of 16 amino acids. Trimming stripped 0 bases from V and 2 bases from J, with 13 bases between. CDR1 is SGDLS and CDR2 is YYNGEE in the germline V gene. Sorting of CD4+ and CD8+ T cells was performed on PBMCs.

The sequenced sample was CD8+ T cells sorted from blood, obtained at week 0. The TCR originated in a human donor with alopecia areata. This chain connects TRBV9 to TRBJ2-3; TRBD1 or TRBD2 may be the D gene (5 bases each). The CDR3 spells CASSVEGRWNTDTQYF. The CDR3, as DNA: TGTGCCAGCAGCGTAGAGGGACGTTGGAACACAGATACGCAGTATTTT. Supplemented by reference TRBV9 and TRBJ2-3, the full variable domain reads DSGVTQTPKHLITATGQRVTLRCSPRSGDLSVYWYQQSLDQGLQFLIQYYNGEERAKGNILERFSAQQFPDLHSELNLSSLELGDSALYFCASSVEGRWNTDTQYFGPGTRLTVL.